This TCR beta chain is drawn from a study of T-cell reconstitution after alpha-beta-depleted transplantation in children. This clonotype was recorded at least ten times. The CDR3 runs 14 residues. The V and J ends lost 1 base and 8 bases respectively, with 11 bases between them. The library targeted TCRbeta and was prepared with unique molecular identifiers. TCRdb reprocessed the PCR reads via MiXCR and lists one record per CDR3 protein. The data hold hundreds of thousands of distinct CDR3 sequences, with 10% to 15% observed a single time. V gene TRBV12-3 or TRBV12-4 combines with J gene TRBJ1-4; D gene unclear. The sequence was obtained from a male patient younger than 18 who had a stem cell transplant for acute myeloid leukemia, so the T cells may come from the graft donor. Sequenced here: PBMCs, mostly from graft donor cells, sampled 360 days after TCRalphabeta/CD19-depleted stem cell transplant. The CDR3 is CASSLGGVVEKLFF. The CDR3 nucleotides are TGTGCCAGCAGTTTAGGTGGGGTGGTGGAAAAACTGTTTTTT.